This T cell receptor beta chain was documented in a study of CD8 T cells in Susac syndrome. cDNA came from roughly 0.53 to 1 ug RNA primed by random hexamers. MiXCR was run by TCRdb on the immunoSEQ multiplex PCR reads, yielding one entry per CDR3 protein. Altogether some 130,000 distinct CDR3 sequences are present, around 95% being singletons, with the ten largest covering roughly 0.17%. The sequencing sample was made of CD8+ T cells from PBMCs. This receptor was identified in a human donor with Susac syndrome.

For the CDR3, the DNA is TGTGCCAGCAGCCCGGGGACAGGGCCGAACACTGAAGCTTTCTTT. It translates to CASSPGTGPNTEAFF. V and J are TRBV13 and TRBJ1-1; 9 bases are shared with TRBD1. Germline CDR1 PRHDT, CDR2 FYEKMQ (reference sequence). Trimming at V came to 5 bases and at J to 1 base, leaving 5 bases not matched to a gene. CDR3 length: 15 residues. The variable domain in full, with the rest retrieved from reference TRBV13 and TRBJ1-1, is AAGVIQSPRHLIKEKRETATLKCYPIPRHDTVYWYQQGPGQDPQFLISFYEKMQSDKGSIPDRFSAQQFSDYHSELNMSSLELGDSALYFCASSPGTGPNTEAFFGQGTRLTVV.